The 18 T cell receptor beta chains below all came from one sample that was sequenced in a study of cytomegalovirus exposure and HLA in healthy donors. Researchers ran the PCR with 60 Vbeta and 13 Jbeta primers. The method was immunoSEQ multiplex PCR; TCRdb's version includes in-frame clones alone and lacks a portion of them. The table shows 150,000 to 200,000 clones, with 77% occurring only once. The sample consisted of PBMCs. These receptors originate from a man younger than 35 in good health and CMV-seronegative.

The gene calls are TRBV4-3 and TRBJ1-2; 12 nucleotides match TRBD1. The germline V gene encodes CDR1 LGHNA and CDR2 YSLEER. The length of the CDR3 is 15 residues. V gave up 4 bases and J gave up 8 bases; unmatched junction bases: 8. The CDR3 DNA follows: TGCGCCAGCAGCCCCGGGACAGGGGGCGCATTGGGCTACACCTTC. As protein: CASSPGTGGALGYTF.

The chain carries TRBV4-3 and TRBJ2-2; 7 nucleotides line up with TRBD2. J gave up 6 bases and V 4 bases, and 8 bases lay outside the gene matches. Germline V gene lookup returns CDR1 LGHNA and CDR2 YSLEER. CDR3 length: 15 amino acids. This chain's CDR3 is CASSLRLASSGELFF. In nucleotides, the CDR3 is TGCGCCAGCAGCCTTAGACTAGCCTCGTCCGGGGAGCTGTTTTTT.

In its sample, this clone was seen a few times. The V gene is TRBV15, the J gene TRBJ2-5; a possible D gene is TRBD2 (5 bases). The CDR3 has 13 residues. V was cut by 0 bases and J by 13 bases, with 15 bases left in between. Germline values: CDR1 LNHNV, CDR2 YYDKDF (reference sequence). CDR3 DNA sequence: TGTGCCACCAGCAGAGATGTAACCTCGGGAAGGTACTTC. Translation: CATSRDVTSGRYF.

The rearrangement links TRBV7-6 to TRBJ2-1; D not certain. Germline CDR1 reads SGHVS; CDR2 reads FNYEAQ. CDR3 length equals 14 residues. V was trimmed by 1 base and J by 9 bases, leaving 13 bases between them. The DNA of the CDR3 is TGTGCCAGCAGCTTAGGCCCAATTTATAGTGAGCAGTTCTTC. Amino acids: CASSLGPIYSEQFF.

This clone was counted only a few times. V and J are TRBV7-9 and TRBJ1-3; D gene unclear. Between the trimmed V and J ends, which lost 1 base and 0 bases, there was a span of 4 bases. The CDR3 totals 14 residues. In germline, CDR1 is SEHNR, CDR2 FQNEAQ (reference sequence). CDR3 loop: CASSLELSGNTIYF. CDR3 nucleotides: TGTGCCAGCAGCTTAGAACTCTCTGGAAACACCATATATTTT.

The chain is built from TRBV29-1 and TRBJ2-5; tentatively, D is TRBD1 (6 bases). This CDR3 contains 13 residues. Germline assignment: CDR1 SQVTM and CDR2 ANQGSEA. The germline V and J ends were trimmed by 8 bases and 6 bases, with 19 bases remaining between them. CDR3 bases: TGCAGCTCCACAGGGAGTATCGTGCAGACCCAGTACTTC. Translated: CSSTGSIVQTQYF.

This chain joins TRBV6-5 and TRBJ1-1; D is uncertain. The CDR3 has 15 amino acids. Germline V gene data show CDR1 as MNHEY and CDR2 as SVGAGI. With 5 bases removed from V and 5 bases from J, the gap between germline ends came to 18 bases. CDR3 sequence (DNA): TGTGCCAGCAGTGGATTCCTCTGGACTACAACTGAAGCTTTCTTT. Its protein product is CASSGFLWTTTEAFF.

The V and J genes are TRBV29-1 and TRBJ2-1; TRBD1 matches 8 bases. The J segment lost 7 bases and the V segment lost 7 bases, leaving 9 bases of the junction unmatched. CDR3 length: 13 residues. CDR1 SQVTM and CDR2 ANQGSEA come from the germline V gene. In DNA form, the CDR3 reads TGCAGCGCTAGGACAGGGCTGGGTAATGAGCAGTTCTTC. Translated: CSARTGLGNEQFF.

The genes are TRBV14 and TRBJ2-7, with D possibly matching TRBD1 (6 bases). This CDR3 has 17 residues. Trimming took 2 bases from V and 0 from J, leaving 17 bases between them. CDR1 is SGHDN and CDR2 is FVKESK in the germline V gene. The CDR3 sequence is CASSQRLQGKLSYEQYF. The CDR3 DNA follows: TGTGCCAGCAGCCAACGTCTCCAGGGGAAACTCTCCTACGAGCAGTACTTC.

The J gene is TRBJ2-7, the V gene TRBV4-3, with 8 nucleotides matching TRBD2. CDR1 is LGHNA and CDR2 is YSLEER in the germline V gene. The CDR3 runs 14 residues. The junction had 8 bases not matched to a gene; V was cut back by 4 bases and J by 6 bases. For the CDR3, the DNA is TGCGCCAGCAGCCTGGCGAGCGGGAGCTCCGAGCAGTACTTC. It encodes CASSLASGSSEQYF.

The chain has TRBV5-1 and TRBJ2-7; weak D call: TRBD1 (5 bases). CDR1 and CDR2 (germline): SGHRS, YFSETQ. CDR3 length: 14 amino acids. Trimming stripped 0 bases from V and 7 bases from J, with 14 bases between. The CDR3 protein is CASSLEYRMGEQYF. The CDR3 DNA sequence: TGCGCCAGCAGCTTGGAATACAGGATGGGGGAGCAGTACTTC.

The chain links TRBV27 to TRBJ1-2; 7 nucleotides agree with TRBD1. From germline, CDR1 is MNHEY and CDR2 SMNVEV (reference sequence). This CDR3 contains 13 residues. With 3 bases clipped from V and 4 bases from J, the junction kept 2 bases outside the gene matches. CDR3 amino acids: CASSFQGGYGYTF. In DNA form, the CDR3 reads TGTGCCAGCAGTTTCCAGGGGGGCTATGGCTACACCTTC.

The genes are TRBV7-2 and TRBJ2-1, with D tentatively TRBD2 (5 bases). The ends were cut back, 11 bases at V and 0 bases at J, with 14 bases in the middle. CDR1 and CDR2 from the germline V gene are SGHTA and FQGNSA. CDR3 length: 14 residues. The CDR3 region is CALQRSISYNEQFF. The CDR3 region has the DNA TGTGCCCTTCAGCGGTCCATCTCCTACAATGAGCAGTTCTTC.

The rearrangement joins TRBV6-6 to TRBJ2-7; TRBD1 agrees at 8 bases. The CDR3 loop spans 13 amino acids. Germline-derived CDR1 and CDR2 are MNHNY and SVGAGI (reference sequence). Trimming at V came to 6 bases and at J to 4 bases, leaving 5 bases not matched to a gene. The CDR3 loop is CASRRDRRYEQYF. CDR3 nucleotide sequence: TGTGCCAGCAGACGGGACAGGCGTTACGAGCAGTACTTC.

The V gene is TRBV10-3, the J gene TRBJ1-4; tentatively, D is TRBD1 (6 bases). The CDR3 runs to 13 residues. Trimming shortened V by 9 bases and J by 4 bases, and 12 bases separated the two germline ends. The germline V gene encodes CDR1 ENHRY and CDR2 SYGVKD. The CDR3 loop is CAIRQGINEKLFF. The CDR3, as DNA: TGTGCCATTAGGCAGGGGATTAATGAAAAACTGTTTTTT.

The rearrangement uses TRBV30 and TRBJ2-1; 8 bases map to TRBD2. Trimming removed 3 bases from V and 0 bases from J; junction bases left unmatched: 4. Germline-derived CDR1 and CDR2 are GTSNPN and SVGIG (reference sequence). This CDR3 has 15 amino acids. In DNA form, the CDR3 reads TGTGCCTGGAGGATAGCGGGGAGCTCCTACAATGAGCAGTTCTTC. Its translation: CAWRIAGSSYNEQFF.

This rearrangement joins TRBV9 to TRBJ1-5; TRBD1 is a possible D gene (5 bases). Germline-derived CDR1 and CDR2 are SGDLS and YYNGEE. The V and J ends lost 4 bases and 7 bases respectively, with 18 bases between them. The CDR3 sequence is 15 residues long. This CDR3 is CASSPSGHSTQPQHF. The CDR3, as DNA: TGTGCCAGCAGCCCCTCAGGACACAGTACCCAGCCCCAGCATTTT.

The gene calls are TRBV11-3 and TRBJ2-2, with 7 bases aligning to TRBD1. The CDR3 runs 13 residues. Germline CDR1 SGHNT, CDR2 YENEEA. With 2 bases clipped from V and 7 bases from J, the junction kept 1 base outside the gene matches. CDR3 sequence: CASSLQGVGELFF. CDR3 bases: TGTGCCAGCAGCTTACAGGGGGTCGGGGAGCTGTTTTTT. Full variable domain (rest looked up from reference TRBV11-3 and TRBJ2-2): EAGVVQSPRYKIIEKKQPVAFWCNPISGHNTLYWYLQNLGQGPELLIRYENEEAVDDSQLPKDRFSAERLKGVDSTLKIQPAELGDSAVYLCASSLQGVGELFFGEGSRLTVL.